There are a few counts of the clone carrying this T cell receptor beta chain. Its antigen is not identified. The data were produced by immunoSEQ multiplex PCR, yet TCRdb's version contains in-frame clones alone and is incomplete. In the table there are about 95,000 clones, more than 75% of which are singletons. This entry belongs to a study of PD-L1 blockade in urothelial cancer. Across the study: Median blood clonality was roughly 0.088, with around 77,000 unique TCRs.

Findings and limits, study-wide: Patients with durable benefit had greater blood expansion of tumor-associated TCR clones 3 weeks into treatment.

Time point denoted: pretreatment peripheral blood. Trimming took off 3 bases at V and 11 bases at J, with 8 bases between the two ends. Looked up from germline, CDR1 is LGHNA and CDR2 is YNFKEQ. The length of the CDR3 is 11 residues. The sample consisted of PBMCs, taken around atezolizumab (anti-PD-L1) treatment. This chain connects TRBV4-2 to TRBJ1-5, with a tentative D call TRBD1 (5 bases). This sequence originates from a man aged 60 to 69 with urothelial cancer. The CDR3 DNA follows: TGTGCCAGCAGCCACCCACAGGCCCAGCATTTT. This encodes CASSHPQAQHF.